The text below deals with one T cell receptor (beta chain). The antigen remains undetermined. The table came from immunoSEQ multiplex PCR; TCRdb's copy has only in-frame clones and leaves some out. In the table there are 40,000 to 55,000 clones, 70% to 90% of which are singletons. This specimen belongs to a study of T cell responses to AZD1222 COVID-19 vaccine. Study-wide results and limits: Unmutated variant regions are reportedly targeted by nearly half of spike-specific TCRs.

The CDR3 is 12 residues long. Germline V lookup: CDR1 SEHNR, CDR2 FQNEAQ (reference sequence). V was trimmed by 5 bases and J by 1 base, leaving 5 bases between them. The input for sequencing was peripheral blood, taken 28 days after the second AZD1222 dose. This sequence originates from an adult who received the AZD1222 COVID-19 vaccine. The rearrangement links TRBV7-9 to TRBJ1-1; D not certain. The CDR3 spells CASSPRNTEAFF. In DNA form, the CDR3 reads TGTGCCAGCAGCCCTAGGAACACTGAAGCTTTCTTT. Combining the CDR3 with reference TRBV7-9 and TRBJ1-1 gives the whole variable domain DTGVSQNPRHKITKRGQNVTFRCDPISEHNRLYWYRQTLGQGPEFLTYFQNEAQLEKSRLLSDRFSAERPKGSFSTLEIQRTEQGDSAMYLCASSPRNTEAFFGQGTRLTVV.